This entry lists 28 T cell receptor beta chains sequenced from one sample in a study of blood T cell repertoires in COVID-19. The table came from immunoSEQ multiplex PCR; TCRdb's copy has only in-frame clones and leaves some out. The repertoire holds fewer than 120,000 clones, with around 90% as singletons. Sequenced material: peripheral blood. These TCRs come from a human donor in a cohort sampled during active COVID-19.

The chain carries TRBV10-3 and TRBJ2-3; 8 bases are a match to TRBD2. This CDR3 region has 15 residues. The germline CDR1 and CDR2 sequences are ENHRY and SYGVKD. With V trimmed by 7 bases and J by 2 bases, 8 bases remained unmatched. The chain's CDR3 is CAITRGGLITDTQYF. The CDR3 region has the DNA TGTGCCATCACCCGGGGGGGGCTGATCACAGATACGCAGTATTTT.

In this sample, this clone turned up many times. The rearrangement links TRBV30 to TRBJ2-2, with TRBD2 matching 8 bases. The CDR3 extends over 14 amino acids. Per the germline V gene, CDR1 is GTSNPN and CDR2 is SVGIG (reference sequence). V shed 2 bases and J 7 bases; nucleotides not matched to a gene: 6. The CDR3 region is CAWSTGLVIGELFF. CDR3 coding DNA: TGTGCCTGGAGTACGGGACTAGTTATCGGGGAGCTGTTTTTT.

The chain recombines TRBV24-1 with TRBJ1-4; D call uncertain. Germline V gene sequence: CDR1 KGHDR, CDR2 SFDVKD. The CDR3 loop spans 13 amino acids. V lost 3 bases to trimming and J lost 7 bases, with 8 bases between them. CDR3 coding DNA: TGTGCCACCAGTGATGCCGGTCGTGAAAAACTGTTTTTT. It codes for CATSDAGREKLFF.

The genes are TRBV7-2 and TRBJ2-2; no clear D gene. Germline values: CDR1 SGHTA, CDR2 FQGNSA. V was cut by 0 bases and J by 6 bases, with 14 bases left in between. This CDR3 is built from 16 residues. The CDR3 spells CASSLAGPGIAGELFF. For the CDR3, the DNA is TGTGCCAGCAGCTTAGCTGGGCCAGGCATAGCCGGGGAGCTGTTTTTT.

This chain's CDR3 is CASSLSLYGYTF. DNA of the CDR3: TGTGCCAGCAGTTTGTCCCTGTATGGCTACACCTTC. V usage is TRBV28 and J usage is TRBJ1-2; D is ambiguous. The CDR3 runs to 12 residues. Germline V gene data show CDR1 as MDHEN and CDR2 as SYDVKM. Trimming shortened V by 3 bases and J by 5 bases, and 7 bases separated the two germline ends.

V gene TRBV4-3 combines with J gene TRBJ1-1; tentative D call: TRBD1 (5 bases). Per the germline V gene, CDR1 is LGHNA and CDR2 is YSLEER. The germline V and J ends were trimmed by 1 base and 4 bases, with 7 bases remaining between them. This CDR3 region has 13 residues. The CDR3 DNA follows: TGCGCCAGCAGCCAAGTGGGGGGCACTGAAGCTTTCTTT. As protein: CASSQVGGTEAFF.

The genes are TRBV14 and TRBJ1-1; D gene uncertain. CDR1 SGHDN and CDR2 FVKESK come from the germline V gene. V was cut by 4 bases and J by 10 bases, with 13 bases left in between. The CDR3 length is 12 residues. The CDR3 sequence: CASSREASIAFF. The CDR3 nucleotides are TGTGCCAGCAGCCGCGAAGCCTCGATAGCTTTCTTT.

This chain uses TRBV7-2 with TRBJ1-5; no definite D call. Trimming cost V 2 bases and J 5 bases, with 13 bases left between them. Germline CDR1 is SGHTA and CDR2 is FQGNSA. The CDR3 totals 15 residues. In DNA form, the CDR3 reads TGTGCCAGCAGCTTACGTTCATCTCAGGATCAGCCCCAGCATTTT. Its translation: CASSLRSSQDQPQHF.

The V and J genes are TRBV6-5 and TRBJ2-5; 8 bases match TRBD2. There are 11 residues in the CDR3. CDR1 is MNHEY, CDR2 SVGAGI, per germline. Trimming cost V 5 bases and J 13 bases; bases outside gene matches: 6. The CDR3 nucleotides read TGTGCCAGCAGTCGTCAGCGGGAGTTGTACTTC. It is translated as CASSRQRELYF.

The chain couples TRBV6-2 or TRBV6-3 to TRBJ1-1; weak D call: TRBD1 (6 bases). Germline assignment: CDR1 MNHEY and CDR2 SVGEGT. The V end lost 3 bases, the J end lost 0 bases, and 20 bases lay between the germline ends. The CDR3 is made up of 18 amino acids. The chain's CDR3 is CASSYVARYRVVNTEAFF. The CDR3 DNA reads TGTGCCAGCAGTTATGTGGCCCGCTACAGGGTTGTGAACACTGAAGCTTTCTTT.

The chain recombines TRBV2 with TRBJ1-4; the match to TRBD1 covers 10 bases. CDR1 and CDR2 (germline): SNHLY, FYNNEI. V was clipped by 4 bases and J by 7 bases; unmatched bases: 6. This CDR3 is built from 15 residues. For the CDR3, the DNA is TGTGCCAGCAGTGTGACAGGGGGCCGTGGTGAAAAACTGTTTTTT. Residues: CASSVTGGRGEKLFF.

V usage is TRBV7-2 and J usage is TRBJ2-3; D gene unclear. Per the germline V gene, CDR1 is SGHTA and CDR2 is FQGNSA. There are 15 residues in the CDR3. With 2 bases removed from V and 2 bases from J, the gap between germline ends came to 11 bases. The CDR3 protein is CASSLRPGLTDTQYF. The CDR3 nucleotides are TGTGCCAGCAGCTTAAGGCCGGGTCTCACAGATACGCAGTATTTT.

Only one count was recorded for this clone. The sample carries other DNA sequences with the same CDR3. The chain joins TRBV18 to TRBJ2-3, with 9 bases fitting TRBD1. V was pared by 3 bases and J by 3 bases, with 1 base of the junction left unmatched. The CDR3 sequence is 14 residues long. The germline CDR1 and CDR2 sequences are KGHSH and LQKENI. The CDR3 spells CASSPGTGTDTQYF. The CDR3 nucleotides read TGTGCCAGCTCACCCGGGACAGGGACAGATACGCAGTATTTT.

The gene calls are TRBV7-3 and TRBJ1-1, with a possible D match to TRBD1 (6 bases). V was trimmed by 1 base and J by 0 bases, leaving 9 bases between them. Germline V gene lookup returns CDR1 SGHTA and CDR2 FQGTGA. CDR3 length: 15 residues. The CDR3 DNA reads TGTGCCAGCAGCTTAAAGGGGGACATGAACACTGAAGCTTTCTTT. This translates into CASSLKGDMNTEAFF. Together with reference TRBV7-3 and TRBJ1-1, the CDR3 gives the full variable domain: GAGVSQTPSNKVTEKGKYVELRCDPISGHTALYWYRQSLGQGPEFLIYFQGTGAADDSGLPNDRFFAVRPEGSVSTLKIQRTERGDSAVYLCASSLKGDMNTEAFFGQGTRLTVV.

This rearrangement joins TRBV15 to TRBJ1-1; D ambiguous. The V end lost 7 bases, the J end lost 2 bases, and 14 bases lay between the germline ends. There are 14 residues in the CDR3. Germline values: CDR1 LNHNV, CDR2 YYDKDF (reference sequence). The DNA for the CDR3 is TGTGCCACCACCGATTCGGTTGTAAACACTGAAGCTTTCTTT. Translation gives CATTDSVVNTEAFF.

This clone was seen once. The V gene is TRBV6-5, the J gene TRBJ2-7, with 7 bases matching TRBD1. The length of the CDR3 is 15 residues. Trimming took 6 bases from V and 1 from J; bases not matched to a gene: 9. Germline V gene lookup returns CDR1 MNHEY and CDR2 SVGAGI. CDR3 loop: CASRRQGRGSYEQYF. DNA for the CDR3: TGTGCCAGCAGAAGACAGGGTAGAGGTTCCTACGAGCAGTACTTC.

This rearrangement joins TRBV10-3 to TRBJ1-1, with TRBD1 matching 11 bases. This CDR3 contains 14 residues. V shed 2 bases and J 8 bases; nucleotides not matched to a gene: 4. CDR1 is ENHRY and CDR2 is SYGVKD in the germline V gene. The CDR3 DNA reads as TGTGCCATCAGTGAGACACGGGACAGGGGGGAAGCTTTCTTT. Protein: CAISETRDRGEAFF.

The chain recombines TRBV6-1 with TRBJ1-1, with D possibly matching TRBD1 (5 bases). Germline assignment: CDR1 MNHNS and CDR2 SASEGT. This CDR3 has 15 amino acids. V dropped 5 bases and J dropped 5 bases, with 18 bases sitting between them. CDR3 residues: CASSQGEVAGTEAFF. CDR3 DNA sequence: TGTGCCAGCAGTCAAGGGGAGGTTGCGGGTACTGAAGCTTTCTTT.

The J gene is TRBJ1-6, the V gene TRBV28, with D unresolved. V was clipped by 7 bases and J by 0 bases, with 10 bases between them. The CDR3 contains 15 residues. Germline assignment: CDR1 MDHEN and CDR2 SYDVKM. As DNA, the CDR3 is TGTGCCAGCAAAACCCCCAGCTCCTATAATTCACCCCTCCACTTT. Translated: CASKTPSSYNSPLHF.

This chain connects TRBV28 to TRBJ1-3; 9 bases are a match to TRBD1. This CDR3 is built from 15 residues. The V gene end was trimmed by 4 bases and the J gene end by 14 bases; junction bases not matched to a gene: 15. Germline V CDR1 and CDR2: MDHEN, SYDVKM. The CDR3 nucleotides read TGTGCCAGCAGTTCCCCCGGGACAGGGTATCTACCTTTATATTTT. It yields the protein CASSSPGTGYLPLYF.

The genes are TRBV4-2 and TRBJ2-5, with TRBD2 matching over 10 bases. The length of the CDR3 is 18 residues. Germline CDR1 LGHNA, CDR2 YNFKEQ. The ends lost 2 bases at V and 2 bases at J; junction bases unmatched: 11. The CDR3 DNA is TGTGCCAGCAGCCAACGTCTCACCGGGACTAGCGAACAAGAGACCCAGTACTTC. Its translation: CASSQRLTGTSEQETQYF.

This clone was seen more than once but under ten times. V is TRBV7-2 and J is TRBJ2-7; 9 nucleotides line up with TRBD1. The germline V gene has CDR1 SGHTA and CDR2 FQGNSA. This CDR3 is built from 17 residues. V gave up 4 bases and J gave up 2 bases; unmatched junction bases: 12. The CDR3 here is CASSSGQGSPDPYEQYF. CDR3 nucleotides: TGTGCCAGCAGCTCGGGACAGGGAAGTCCCGACCCCTACGAGCAGTACTTC.

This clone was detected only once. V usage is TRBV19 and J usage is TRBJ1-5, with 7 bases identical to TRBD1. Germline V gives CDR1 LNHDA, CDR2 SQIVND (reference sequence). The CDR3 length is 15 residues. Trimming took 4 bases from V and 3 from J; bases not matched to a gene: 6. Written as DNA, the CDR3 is TGTGCCAGTAGTAACGGAGGGACAGACAATCAGCCCCAGCATTTT. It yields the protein CASSNGGTDNQPQHF.

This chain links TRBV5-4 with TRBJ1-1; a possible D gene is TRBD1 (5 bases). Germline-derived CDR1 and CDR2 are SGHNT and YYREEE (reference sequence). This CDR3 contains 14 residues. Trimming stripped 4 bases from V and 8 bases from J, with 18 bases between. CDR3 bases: TGTGCCAGCAGCACCCCGACAGTTACCGCCGAAGCTTTCTTT. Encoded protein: CASSTPTVTAEAFF.

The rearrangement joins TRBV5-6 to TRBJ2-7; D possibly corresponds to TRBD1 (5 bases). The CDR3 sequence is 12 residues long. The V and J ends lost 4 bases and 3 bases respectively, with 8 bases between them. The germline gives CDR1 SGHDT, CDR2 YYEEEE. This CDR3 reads CASSGALYEQYF. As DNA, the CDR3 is TGTGCCAGCAGCGGGGCCCTCTACGAGCAGTACTTC.

CDR3 region: CASSTPMGPYYEQYF. The CDR3, as DNA: TGTGCCAGCAGTACCCCCATGGGGCCCTACTACGAGCAGTACTTC. J is TRBJ2-7 and V is TRBV28; tentatively, D is TRBD1 (5 bases). The length of the CDR3 is 15 residues. The ends were cut back, 5 bases at V and 3 bases at J, with 17 bases in the middle. Germline lookup yields CDR1 MDHEN and CDR2 SYDVKM.

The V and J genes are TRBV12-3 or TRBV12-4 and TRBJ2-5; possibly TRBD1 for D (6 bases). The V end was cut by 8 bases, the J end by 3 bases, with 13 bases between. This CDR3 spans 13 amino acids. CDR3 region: CASSPQGKETQYF. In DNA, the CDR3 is TGTGCCAGCTCCCCACAGGGAAAAGAGACCCAGTACTTC.

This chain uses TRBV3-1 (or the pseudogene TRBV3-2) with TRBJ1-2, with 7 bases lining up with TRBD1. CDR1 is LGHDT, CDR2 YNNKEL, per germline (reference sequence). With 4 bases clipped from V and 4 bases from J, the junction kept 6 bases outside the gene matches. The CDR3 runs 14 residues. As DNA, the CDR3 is TGTGCCAGCAGCCGAGACAGGGAGGGCTATGGCTACACCTTC. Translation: CASSRDREGYGYTF.